These 23 T cell receptor beta chains originate from one sample sequenced in a study of human T cells and chemical hapten exposure (dated by TCRdb to the early 2020s). What this sample's time point label stands for: healthy volunteer bleed at 6 weeks. Total RNA was extracted from unfractionated whole blood collected in Tempus Blood RNA tubes. Libraries were prepared through RACE. TCRdb names NextSeq 500 as the instrument used. The public reads were reanalyzed by TCRdb: fastp trimming at Q25, MiXCR alignment, in-frame beta chains only. Under each unique CDR3 protein, matching rows form one entry showing the most common genes and DNA. This sample comprises some 65,000 distinct CDR3 sequences, around 6.5% of them detected only once. The top ten clonotypes cover 3.4% of the sample. Sequenced input: whole blood. Receptors were obtained from a female donor in good health. Some clones in this sample may be carry-over from other donors' samples.

The chain links TRBV14 to TRBJ2-3; no firm D call. Looked up from germline, CDR1 is SGHDN and CDR2 is FVKESK. Trimming shortened V by 0 bases and J by 1 base, and 11 bases separated the two germline ends. This CDR3 has 16 residues. CDR3 sequence reads: CASSQDSGQGTDTQYF. The DNA of the CDR3 is TGTGCCAGCAGCCAAGATTCTGGCCAGGGCACAGATACGCAGTATTTT.

This clonotype was seen repeatedly, ten times or more. The gene calls are TRBV1 and TRBJ2-3; the D call TRBD1 from the table was never checked on the DNA. TRBV1 is flagged as a pseudogene. The length of the CDR3 is 19 residues. The CDR3 sequence is CTSSQRVVVGRGPADTQYF. The CDR3 DNA sequence: TGCACCAGCAGCCAAAGGGTCGTGGTCGGGCGGGGTCCCGCAGATACGCAGTATTTT.

The chain carries TRBV29-1 and TRBJ2-1; unclear D gene. The V and J ends lost 5 bases and 1 base respectively, with 12 bases between them. This CDR3 has 14 residues. Germline assignment: CDR1 SQVTM and CDR2 ANQGSEA. CDR3 region: CSVLPSLSYNEQFF. DNA of the CDR3: TGCAGCGTTCTCCCCAGCTTATCCTACAATGAGCAGTTCTTC.

Only a few counts were recorded for this clonotype. This chain uses TRBV4-3 with TRBJ1-4, with D unclear. This CDR3 has 17 amino acids. V gave up 0 bases and J gave up 0 bases, with 11 bases separating them. Germline CDR1 reads LGHNA; CDR2 reads YSLEER. CDR3 in amino acids: CASSQDRGLATNEKLFF. CDR3 coding DNA: TGCGCCAGCAGCCAAGATCGAGGGCTGGCAACTAATGAAAAACTGTTTTTT.

This clonotype appeared many times. The chain uses TRBV7-9 and TRBJ2-7; D remains unclear. The V gene's germline CDR1 is SEHNR and CDR2 FQNEAQ (reference sequence). CDR3 length: 14 residues. Trimming removed 1 base from V and 2 bases from J, with 9 bases in between. The CDR3 coding sequence is TGTGCCAGCAGCTTAGGGGTAGGGCCCTACGAGCAGTACTTC. Amino acid sequence: CASSLGVGPYEQYF.

This clonotype was counted ten times or more. The rearrangement joins TRBV28 to TRBJ1-3; 7 nucleotides line up with TRBD1. This CDR3 region has 14 residues. Looked up from germline, CDR1 is MDHEN and CDR2 is SYDVKM. The V gene end was trimmed by 8 bases and the J gene end by 0 bases; junction bases not matched to a gene: 4. CDR3 bases: TGTGCCAGCCGAAGGGGGCTCTCTGGAAACACCATATATTTT. Translating gives CASRRGLSGNTIYF.

J is TRBJ2-2 and V is TRBV2; D is ambiguous. The V and J ends lost 6 bases and 7 bases respectively, with 6 bases between them. Germline V gene lookup returns CDR1 SNHLY and CDR2 FYNNEI. CDR3 size: 11 residues. The CDR3 loop is CASSSLGELFF. The CDR3 DNA sequence: TGTGCCAGCAGCTCTCTCGGGGAGCTGTTTTTT.

The chain carries TRBV12-3 or TRBV12-4 and TRBJ2-1; TRBD2 is a possible D gene (6 bases). This CDR3 contains 14 residues. V dropped 3 bases and J dropped 4 bases, with 10 bases sitting between them. The CDR3 DNA reads as TGTGCCAGCAGTTTGGGACTTATATACAATGAGCAGTTCTTC. The encoded protein is CASSLGLIYNEQFF.

The V gene is TRBV20-1, the J gene TRBJ1-2; D uncertain. Trimming took 5 bases from V and 8 from J, leaving 12 bases between them. The germline V gene encodes CDR1 DFQATT and CDR2 SNEGSKA (reference sequence). The CDR3 extends over 11 amino acids. This CDR3 reads CSALRGAGYTF. In nucleotides, the CDR3 is TGCAGTGCTTTACGGGGAGCCGGCTACACCTTC.

This clonotype was counted many times. The chain couples TRBV10-3 to TRBJ1-2, with D maybe TRBD1 (5 bases). The CDR3 spans 14 residues. V dropped 4 bases and J dropped 6 bases, with 15 bases sitting between them. Per germline, CDR1 ENHRY and CDR2 SYGVKD. CDR3 in DNA: TGTGCCATCAGTGCCTCAGGGCGCTTTGATGGCTACACCTTC. This gives the protein CAISASGRFDGYTF.

In this sample, this clonotype turned up many times. The V call is TRBV14, the J call TRBJ1-1, with D unclear. With 0 bases removed from V and 4 bases from J, the gap between germline ends came to 6 bases. CDR1 SGHDN and CDR2 FVKESK come from the germline V gene. The CDR3 extends over 13 amino acids. Here the CDR3 reads CASSQDLSTEAFF. The CDR3 DNA reads as TGTGCCAGCAGCCAAGATTTGAGCACTGAAGCTTTCTTT.

This clonotype has at least ten counts. The chain is built from TRBV7-6 and TRBJ2-3; D may be TRBD2 (6 bases). The CDR3 length is 19 residues. The V and J ends lost 5 bases and 0 bases respectively, with 24 bases between them. Germline V gene data show CDR1 as SGHVS and CDR2 as FNYEAQ. The CDR3 loop is CASSGPGGVAVTSTDTQYF. Written as DNA, the CDR3 is TGTGCCAGCAGCGGACCCGGGGGAGTAGCGGTTACTAGCACAGATACGCAGTATTTT. Full variable domain (outside the CDR3, taken from reference TRBV7-6 and TRBJ2-3): GAGVSQSPRYKVTKRGQDVALRCDPISGHVSLYWYRQALGQGPEFLTYFNYEAQQDKSGLPNDRFSAERPEGSISTLTIQRTEQRDSAMYRCASSGPGGVAVTSTDTQYFGPGTRLTVL.

This clonotype was seen repeatedly, ten times or more. The chain is built from TRBV28 and TRBJ2-3; 9 nucleotides align to TRBD1. The CDR3 has 14 amino acids. V lost 5 bases to trimming and J lost 4 bases; unmatched junction nucleotides: 4. Looked up from germline, CDR1 is MDHEN and CDR2 is SYDVKM. CDR3 amino acids: CASSRDRVADTQYF. In nucleotides, the CDR3 is TGTGCCAGCAGTCGGGACAGGGTTGCAGATACGCAGTATTTT.

This clonotype was counted a few times. V usage is TRBV19 and J usage is TRBJ1-2, with D perhaps TRBD1 (5 bases). The CDR3 contains 14 residues. CDR1 is LNHDA and CDR2 is SQIVND in the germline V gene (reference sequence). With 7 bases removed from V and 7 bases from J, the gap between germline ends came to 19 bases. The CDR3 nucleotides read TGTGCCAGTATACCGGGGGGGTCCTCCGGTGGCTACACCTTC. Its protein product is CASIPGGSSGGYTF.

This clonotype occurred a few times. The chain employs TRBV6-2 or TRBV6-3 and TRBJ2-7; TRBD2 might be the D (5 bases). CDR1 is MNHEY, CDR2 SVGEGT, per germline. This CDR3 is built from 14 residues. The V and J ends lost 6 bases and 5 bases respectively, with 17 bases between them. The CDR3: CASRSLTLGDEQYF. In nucleotides, the CDR3 is TGTGCCAGCAGATCCTTGACGCTCGGGGACGAGCAGTACTTC.

This clonotype occurred a few times. The V call is TRBV7-3, the J call TRBJ2-5; a possible D gene is TRBD2 (7 bases). The CDR3 is 16 residues long. V was clipped by 5 bases and J by 4 bases, with 20 bases between them. CDR1 is SGHTA and CDR2 is FQGTGA in the germline V gene. The CDR3 bases are TGTGCCAGCAGCGCCACAGCGGGAAGGGGGTTAGAGACCCAGTACTTC. Protein product: CASSATAGRGLETQYF.

At least ten counts were recorded for this clonotype. V is TRBV20-1 and J is TRBJ1-6; D gene unclear. Germline CDR1 is DFQATT and CDR2 is SNEGSKA (reference sequence). This CDR3 region has 13 residues. V was clipped by 5 bases and J by 7 bases, with 12 bases between them. The CDR3 loop reads CSAPGSSNSPLHF. For the CDR3, the DNA is TGCAGTGCTCCAGGCTCCTCAAATTCACCCCTCCACTTT.

This clonotype occurred many times. The genes are TRBV7-2 and TRBJ2-3; 10 bases are a match to TRBD2. Trimming cost V 1 base and J 6 bases; bases outside gene matches: 7. The CDR3 covers 16 residues. Germline loops: CDR1 SGHTA, CDR2 FQGNSA. The CDR3 DNA reads TGTGCCAGCAGCTTAGTACCCCTAGCGGGAGTTGATACGCAGTATTTT. It specifies CASSLVPLAGVDTQYF.

This clonotype was found many times. The chain joins TRBV6-1 to TRBJ1-1; D remains ambiguous. The germline CDR1 and CDR2 sequences are MNHNS and SASEGT. Trimming took off 11 bases at V and 1 base at J, with 14 bases between the two ends. The CDR3 spans 13 residues. The CDR3 bases are TGTGCCTGCGCGAAGTGGGGGAACACTGAAGCTTTCTTT. Translated, it gives CACAKWGNTEAFF.

There are many counts of this clonotype. The V gene is TRBV3-1, the J gene TRBJ2-7, with D uncertain. Germline assignment: CDR1 LGHDT and CDR2 YNNKEL (reference sequence). Trimming took 1 base from V and 7 from J, leaving 8 bases between them. This CDR3 is built from 12 residues. CDR3 in amino acids: CASSQVGLEQYF. As DNA, the CDR3 is TGTGCCAGCAGCCAAGTGGGGTTGGAGCAGTACTTC.

The CDR3 sequence: CASSLVRAPTDTQYF. CDR3 DNA: TGTGCCAGCAGCTTAGTTAGAGCGCCCACAGATACGCAGTATTTT. The rearrangement joins TRBV7-8 to TRBJ2-3; D gene ambiguous. Germline CDR1 SGHVS, CDR2 FQNEAQ. The CDR3 has 15 residues. The germline V and J ends were trimmed by 1 base and 2 bases, with 10 bases remaining between them.

This clonotype was detected ten times or more. This chain joins TRBV2 and TRBJ1-6; D call uncertain. Per germline, CDR1 SNHLY and CDR2 FYNNEI. The CDR3 runs to 14 residues. V lost 6 bases and J lost 5, with 11 bases in between. The CDR3 nucleotides are TGTGCCAGCAGCGGAGGGAGGGATAATTCACCCCTCCACTTT. It codes for CASSGGRDNSPLHF. Full variable domain (rest looked up from reference TRBV2 and TRBJ1-6): EPEVTQTPSHQVTQMGQEVILRCVPISNHLYFYWYRQILGQKVEFLVSFYNNEISEKSEIFDDQFSVERPDGSNFTLKIRSTKLEDSAMYFCASSGGRDNSPLHFGNGTRLTVT.

The genes are TRBV4-2 and TRBJ1-1, with unresolved D. Per germline, CDR1 LGHNA and CDR2 YNFKEQ. The CDR3 contains 14 residues. The ends were cut back, 1 base at V and 2 bases at J, with 8 bases in the middle. In DNA form, the CDR3 reads TGTGCCAGCAGCCAAGTAGGGAGAAACACTGAAGCTTTCTTT. This translates into CASSQVGRNTEAFF.